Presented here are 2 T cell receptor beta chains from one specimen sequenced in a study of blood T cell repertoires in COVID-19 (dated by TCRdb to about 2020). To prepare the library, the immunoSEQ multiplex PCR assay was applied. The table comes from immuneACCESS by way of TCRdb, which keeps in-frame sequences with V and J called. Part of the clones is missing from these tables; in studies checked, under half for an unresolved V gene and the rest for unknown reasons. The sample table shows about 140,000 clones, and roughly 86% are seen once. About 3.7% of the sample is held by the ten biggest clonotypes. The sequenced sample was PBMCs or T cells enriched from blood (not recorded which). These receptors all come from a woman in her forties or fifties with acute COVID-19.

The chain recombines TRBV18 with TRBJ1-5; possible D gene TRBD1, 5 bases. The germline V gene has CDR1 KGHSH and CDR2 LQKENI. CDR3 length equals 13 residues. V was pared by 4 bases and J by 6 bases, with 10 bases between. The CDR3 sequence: CASSQGFRQPQHF. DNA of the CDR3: TGTGCCAGCTCACAGGGGTTCCGTCAGCCCCAGCATTTT.

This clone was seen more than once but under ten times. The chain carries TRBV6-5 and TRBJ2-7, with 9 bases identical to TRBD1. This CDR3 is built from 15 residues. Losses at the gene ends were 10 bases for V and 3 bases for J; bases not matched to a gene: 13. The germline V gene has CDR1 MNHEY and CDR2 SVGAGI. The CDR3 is CAIHAGTGRGYEQYF. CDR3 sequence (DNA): TGTGCCATACATGCGGGGACAGGGAGAGGCTACGAGCAGTACTTC.